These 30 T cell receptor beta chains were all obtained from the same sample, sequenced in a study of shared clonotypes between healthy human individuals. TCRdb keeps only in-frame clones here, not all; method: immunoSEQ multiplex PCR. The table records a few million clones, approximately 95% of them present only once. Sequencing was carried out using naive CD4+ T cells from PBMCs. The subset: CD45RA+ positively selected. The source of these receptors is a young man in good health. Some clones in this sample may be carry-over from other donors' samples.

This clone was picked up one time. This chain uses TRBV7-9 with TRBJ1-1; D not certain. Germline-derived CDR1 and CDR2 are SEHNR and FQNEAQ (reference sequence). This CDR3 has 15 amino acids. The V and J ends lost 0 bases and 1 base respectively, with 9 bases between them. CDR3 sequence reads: CASSLAMFGNTEAFF. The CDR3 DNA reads TGTGCCAGCAGCTTAGCGATGTTTGGGAACACTGAAGCTTTCTTT.

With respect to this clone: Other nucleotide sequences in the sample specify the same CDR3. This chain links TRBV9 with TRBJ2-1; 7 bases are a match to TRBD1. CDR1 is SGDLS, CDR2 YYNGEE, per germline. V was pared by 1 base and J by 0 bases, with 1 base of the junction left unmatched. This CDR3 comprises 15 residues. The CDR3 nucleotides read TGTGCCAGCAGCGTACAGGGGGACTCCTACAATGAGCAGTTCTTC. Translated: CASSVQGDSYNEQFF.

The CDR3 loop reads CASSQAYGTFEETQYF. The CDR3 region has the DNA TGCGCCAGCAGCCAAGCGTACGGGACATTCGAAGAGACCCAGTACTTC. This chain connects TRBV4-3 to TRBJ2-5, with a tentative D call TRBD1 (6 bases). CDR1 and CDR2 (germline): LGHNA, YSLEER. The CDR3 loop spans 16 amino acids. V was trimmed by 1 base and J by 3 bases, leaving 15 bases between them.

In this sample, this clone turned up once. The CDR3 protein is CASSPRSRGRDEQFF. CDR3 sequence (DNA): TGTGCCAGCTCACCACGGAGCAGGGGGCGGGATGAGCAGTTCTTC. J is TRBJ2-1 and V is TRBV18; 8 bases agree with TRBD1. Germline values: CDR1 KGHSH, CDR2 LQKENI. This CDR3 is built from 15 residues. Trimming took 1 base from V and 8 from J; bases not matched to a gene: 7.

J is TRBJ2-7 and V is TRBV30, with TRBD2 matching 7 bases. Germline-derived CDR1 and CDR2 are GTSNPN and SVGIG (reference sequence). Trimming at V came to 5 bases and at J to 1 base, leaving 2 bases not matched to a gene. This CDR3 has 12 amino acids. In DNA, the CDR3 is TGTGCCTGGGGCGGGGGTTCCTACGAGCAGTACTTC. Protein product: CAWGGGSYEQYF.

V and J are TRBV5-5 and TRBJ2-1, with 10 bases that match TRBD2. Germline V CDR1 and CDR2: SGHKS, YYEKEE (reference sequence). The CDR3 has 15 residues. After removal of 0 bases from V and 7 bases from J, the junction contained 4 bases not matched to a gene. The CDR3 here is CASSLGSGRRNEQFF. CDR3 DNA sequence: TGTGCCAGCAGCTTGGGTAGCGGGAGGAGGAATGAGCAGTTCTTC.

The chain's CDR3 is CASSPRTNIYNEQFF. CDR3 DNA: TGCGCCAGCAGCCCGAGGACTAATATCTACAATGAGCAGTTCTTC. The gene calls are TRBV5-1 and TRBJ2-1, with D possibly TRBD2 on 6 matching bases. Germline-derived CDR1 and CDR2 are SGHRS and YFSETQ. The CDR3 is made up of 15 amino acids. V lost 4 bases and J 3 bases, leaving 14 bases between the germline ends.

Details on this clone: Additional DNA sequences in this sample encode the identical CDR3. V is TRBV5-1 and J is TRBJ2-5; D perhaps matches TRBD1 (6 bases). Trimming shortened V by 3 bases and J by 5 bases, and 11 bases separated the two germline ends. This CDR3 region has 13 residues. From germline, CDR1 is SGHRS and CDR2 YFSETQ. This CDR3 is CASSSWGRETQYF. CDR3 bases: TGCGCCAGCAGCTCATGGGGGCGGGAGACCCAGTACTTC.

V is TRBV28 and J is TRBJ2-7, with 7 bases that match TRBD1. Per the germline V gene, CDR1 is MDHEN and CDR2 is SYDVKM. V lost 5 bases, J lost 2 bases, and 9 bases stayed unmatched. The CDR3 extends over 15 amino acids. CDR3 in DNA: TGTGCCAGCAGTCTTAAGACAGGGCTAACCTACGAGCAGTACTTC. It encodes CASSLKTGLTYEQYF.

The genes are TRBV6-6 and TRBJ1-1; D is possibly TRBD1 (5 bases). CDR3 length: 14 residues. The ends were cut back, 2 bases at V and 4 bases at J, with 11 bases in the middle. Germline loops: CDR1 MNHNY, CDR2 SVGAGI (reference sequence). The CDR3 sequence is CASSYGGGPTEAFF. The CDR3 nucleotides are TGTGCCAGCAGTTACGGGGGAGGTCCCACTGAAGCTTTCTTT.

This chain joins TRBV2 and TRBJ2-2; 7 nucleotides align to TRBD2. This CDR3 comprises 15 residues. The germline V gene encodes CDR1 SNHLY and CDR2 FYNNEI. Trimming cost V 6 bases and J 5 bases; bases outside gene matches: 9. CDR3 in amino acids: CASRKAGVWTGELFF. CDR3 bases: TGTGCCAGCAGAAAGGCGGGAGTATGGACCGGGGAGCTGTTTTTT.

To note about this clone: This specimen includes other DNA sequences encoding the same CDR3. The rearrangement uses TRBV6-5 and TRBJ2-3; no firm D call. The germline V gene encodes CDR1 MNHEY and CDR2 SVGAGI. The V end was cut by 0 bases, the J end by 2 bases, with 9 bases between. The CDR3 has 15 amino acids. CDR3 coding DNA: TGTGCCAGCAGTTACTCCCGTTCCTACACAGATACGCAGTATTTT. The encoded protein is CASSYSRSYTDTQYF.

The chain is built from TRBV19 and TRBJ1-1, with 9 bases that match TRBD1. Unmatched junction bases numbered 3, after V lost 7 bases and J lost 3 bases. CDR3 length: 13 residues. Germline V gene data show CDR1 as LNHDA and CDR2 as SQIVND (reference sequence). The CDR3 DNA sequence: TGTGCCAGTATAGACAGGGGGGACACTGAAGCTTTCTTT. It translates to CASIDRGDTEAFF.

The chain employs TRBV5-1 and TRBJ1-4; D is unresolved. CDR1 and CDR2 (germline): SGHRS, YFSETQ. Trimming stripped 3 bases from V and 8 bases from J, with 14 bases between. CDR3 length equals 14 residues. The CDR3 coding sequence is TGCGCCAGCAGCTCCGGACGGGATCTAGAAAAACTGTTTTTT. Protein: CASSSGRDLEKLFF.

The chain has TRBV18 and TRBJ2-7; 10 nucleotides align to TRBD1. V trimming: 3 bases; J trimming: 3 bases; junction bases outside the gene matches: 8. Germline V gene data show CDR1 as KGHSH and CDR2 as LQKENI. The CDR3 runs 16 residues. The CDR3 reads CASSPFGTGVRYEQYF. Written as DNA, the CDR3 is TGTGCCAGCTCACCCTTCGGGACAGGGGTGCGCTACGAGCAGTACTTC.

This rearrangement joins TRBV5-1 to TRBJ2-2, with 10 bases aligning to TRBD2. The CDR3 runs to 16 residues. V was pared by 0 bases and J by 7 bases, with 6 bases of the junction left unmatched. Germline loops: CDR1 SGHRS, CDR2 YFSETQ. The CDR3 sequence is CASSLARSGRDGELFF. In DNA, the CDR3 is TGCGCCAGCAGCTTGGCCCGGAGCGGGAGGGACGGGGAGCTGTTTTTT.

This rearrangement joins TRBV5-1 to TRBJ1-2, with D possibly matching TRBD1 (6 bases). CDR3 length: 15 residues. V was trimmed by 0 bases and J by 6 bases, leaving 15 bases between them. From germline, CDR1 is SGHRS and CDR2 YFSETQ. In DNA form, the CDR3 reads TGCGCCAGCAGCTTGGCCCGGGGGGGCCAGGATGGCTACACCTTC. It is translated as CASSLARGGQDGYTF.

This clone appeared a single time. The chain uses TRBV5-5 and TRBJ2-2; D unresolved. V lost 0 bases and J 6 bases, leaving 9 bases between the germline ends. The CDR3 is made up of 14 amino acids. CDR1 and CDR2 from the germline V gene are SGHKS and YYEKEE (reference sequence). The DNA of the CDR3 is TGTGCCAGCAGCTTGGTGGAGTGGGCCGGGGAGCTGTTTTTT. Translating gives CASSLVEWAGELFF.

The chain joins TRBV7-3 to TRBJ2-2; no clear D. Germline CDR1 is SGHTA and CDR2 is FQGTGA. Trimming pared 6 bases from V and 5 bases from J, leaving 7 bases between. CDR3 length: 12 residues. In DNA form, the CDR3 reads TGTGCCAGCAGTCATCGGACCGGGGAGCTGTTTTTT. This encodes CASSHRTGELFF. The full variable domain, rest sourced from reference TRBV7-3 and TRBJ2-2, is GAGVSQTPSNKVTEKGKYVELRCDPISGHTALYWYRQSLGQGPEFLIYFQGTGAADDSGLPNDRFFAVRPEGSVSTLKIQRTERGDSAVYLCASSHRTGELFFGEGSRLTVL.

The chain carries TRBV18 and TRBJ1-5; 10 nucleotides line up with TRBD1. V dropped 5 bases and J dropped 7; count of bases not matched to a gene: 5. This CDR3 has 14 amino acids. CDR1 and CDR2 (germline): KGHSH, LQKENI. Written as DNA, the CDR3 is TGTGCCAGCTCATCCGGGACAGGGGTGCAGCCCCAGCATTTT. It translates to CASSSGTGVQPQHF. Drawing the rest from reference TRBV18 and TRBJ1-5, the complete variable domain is NAGVMQNPRHLVRRRGQEARLRCSPMKGHSHVYWYRQLPEEGLKFMVYLQKENIIDESGMPKERFSAEFPKEGPSILRIQQVVRGDSAAYFCASSSGTGVQPQHFGDGTRLSIL.

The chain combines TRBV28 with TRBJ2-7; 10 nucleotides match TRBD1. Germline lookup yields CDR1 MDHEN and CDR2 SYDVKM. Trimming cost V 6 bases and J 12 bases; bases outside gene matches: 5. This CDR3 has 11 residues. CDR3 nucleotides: TGTGCCAGCAGCCGGGGACAGGGGCTGTACTTC. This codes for CASSRGQGLYF.

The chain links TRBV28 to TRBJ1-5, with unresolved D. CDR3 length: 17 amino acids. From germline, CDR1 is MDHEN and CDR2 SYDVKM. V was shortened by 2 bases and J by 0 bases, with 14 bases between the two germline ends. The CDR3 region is CASSLVNGKNSNQPQHF. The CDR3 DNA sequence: TGTGCCAGCAGTTTAGTGAACGGCAAAAATAGCAATCAGCCCCAGCATTTT. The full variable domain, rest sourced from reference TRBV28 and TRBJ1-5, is DVKVTQSSRYLVKRTGEKVFLECVQDMDHENMFWYRQDPGLGLRLIYFSYDVKMKEKGDIPEGYSVSREKKERFSLILESASTNQTSMYLCASSLVNGKNSNQPQHFGDGTRLSIL.

The CDR3: CASSYPGQVLGTQYF. The CDR3 DNA sequence: TGTGCCAGCAGCTATCCTGGACAGGTCCTCGGGACCCAGTACTTC. This rearrangement joins TRBV5-4 to TRBJ2-5, with 7 bases aligning to TRBD1. V gave up 3 bases and J gave up 7 bases; unmatched junction bases: 12. The CDR3 is 15 amino acids. From germline, CDR1 is SGHNT and CDR2 YYREEE (reference sequence).

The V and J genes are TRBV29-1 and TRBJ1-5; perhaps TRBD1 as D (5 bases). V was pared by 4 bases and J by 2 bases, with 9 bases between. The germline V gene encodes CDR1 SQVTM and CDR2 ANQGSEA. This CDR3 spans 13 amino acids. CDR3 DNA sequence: TGCAGCGTTGGCCGAGGGGGCAATCAGCCCCAGCATTTT. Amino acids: CSVGRGGNQPQHF.

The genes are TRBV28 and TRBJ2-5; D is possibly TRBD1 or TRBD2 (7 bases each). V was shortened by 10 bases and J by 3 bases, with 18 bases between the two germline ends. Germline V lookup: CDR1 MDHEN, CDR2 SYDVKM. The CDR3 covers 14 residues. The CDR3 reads CATDPQGREETQYF. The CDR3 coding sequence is TGTGCCACCGATCCACAGGGGAGGGAAGAGACCCAGTACTTC.

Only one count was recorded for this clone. For the CDR3, the DNA is TGTGCCAGCAGCGTAGGTGGGGGGTTTACGAACACCGGGGAGCTGTTTTTT. It yields the protein CASSVGGGFTNTGELFF. This rearrangement joins TRBV11-3 to TRBJ2-2, with D perhaps TRBD2 (6 bases). The length of the CDR3 is 17 residues. Germline-derived CDR1 and CDR2 are SGHNT and YENEEA. V lost 5 bases, J lost 0 bases, and 16 bases lay in between.

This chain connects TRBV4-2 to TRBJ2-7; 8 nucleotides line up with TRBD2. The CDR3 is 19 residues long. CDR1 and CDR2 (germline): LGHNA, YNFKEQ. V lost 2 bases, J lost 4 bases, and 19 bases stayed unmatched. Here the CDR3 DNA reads TGTGCCAGCAGCCAACGGGCGGTAACTAGCGGAACCCATGGATACGAGCAGTACTTC. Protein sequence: CASSQRAVTSGTHGYEQYF.

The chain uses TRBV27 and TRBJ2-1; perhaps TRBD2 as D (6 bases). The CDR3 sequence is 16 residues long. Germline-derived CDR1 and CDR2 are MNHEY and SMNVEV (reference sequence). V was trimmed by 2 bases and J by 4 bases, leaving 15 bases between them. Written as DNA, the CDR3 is TGTGCCAGCAGTTTAGGAGGGGCTCACCTATACAATGAGCAGTTCTTC. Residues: CASSLGGAHLYNEQFF.

The CDR3 here is CASSQDMRSNQYF. The DNA for the CDR3 is TGTGCCAGCAGCCAAGATATGCGTAGTAATCAGTACTTC. The chain has TRBV4-2 and TRBJ2-7, with D uncertain. The CDR3 consists of 13 residues. Trimming pared 0 bases from V and 10 bases from J, leaving 13 bases between. CDR1 is LGHNA, CDR2 YNFKEQ, per germline.

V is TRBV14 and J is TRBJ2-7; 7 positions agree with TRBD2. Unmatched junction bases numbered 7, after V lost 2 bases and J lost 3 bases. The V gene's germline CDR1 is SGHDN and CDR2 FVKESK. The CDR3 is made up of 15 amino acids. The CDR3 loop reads CASSQRLADIYEQYF. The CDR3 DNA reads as TGTGCCAGCAGCCAACGACTAGCAGACATCTACGAGCAGTACTTC.